A single sample is the source of the 30 T cell receptor beta chains below, sequenced in a study of human T cells and chemical hapten exposure. The time point was: patch test 2, 6 weeks after DPC sensitization. The treatment: therapeutic diphenylcyclopropenone sensitization with weekly scalp DPC. One entry per CDR3 protein, called by TCRdb with MiXCR from the RACE reads. The top ten hold about 2% of the sample, which has roughly 96,000 distinct CDR3 sequences, roughly a tenth seen once. The starting material was whole blood, obtained in connection with sensitization to the hapten diphenylcyclopropenone (DPC). All receptors derive from a woman in her thirties or forties with alopecia areata. Some clones in this sample may be carry-over from other donors' samples.

In its sample, this clonotype was seen many times. The chain links TRBV7-2 to TRBJ1-1; the D gene is possibly TRBD1 (6 bases). Germline assignment: CDR1 SGHTA and CDR2 FQGNSA. The length of the CDR3 is 13 residues. V gave up 7 bases and J gave up 1 base, with 10 bases separating them. CDR3 coding DNA: TGTGCCAGCAATCCACAGGGGAACACTGAAGCTTTCTTT. Protein product: CASNPQGNTEAFF.

The chain combines TRBV6-5 with TRBJ2-3, with a weak D call TRBD2 (5 bases). Looked up from germline, CDR1 is MNHEY and CDR2 is SVGAGI. This CDR3 has 16 residues. With 3 bases removed from V and 4 bases from J, the gap between germline ends came to 17 bases. CDR3 DNA: TGTGCCAGCAGTTATGAGGGCCCCGGCAGCGCAGATACGCAGTATTTT. Protein: CASSYEGPGSADTQYF.

The chain links TRBV30 to TRBJ2-1; D is undetermined. Germline CDR1 reads GTSNPN; CDR2 reads SVGIG (reference sequence). This CDR3 region has 13 residues. Trimming took off 4 bases at V and 7 bases at J, with 14 bases between the two ends. For the CDR3, the DNA is TGTGCCTGGACGTGGGGATTAGTAAATGAGCAGTTCTTC. Its translation: CAWTWGLVNEQFF.

This clonotype showed up many times. The genes are TRBV20-1 and TRBJ2-3, with 10 bases lining up with TRBD2. The germline CDR1 and CDR2 sequences are DFQATT and SNEGSKA (reference sequence). The CDR3 extends over 17 amino acids. Trimming at V came to 2 bases and at J to 2 bases, leaving 10 bases not matched to a gene. The CDR3: CSARSIGLAGVTDTQYF. CDR3 DNA: TGCAGTGCTAGATCGATCGGCCTAGCGGGAGTCACAGATACGCAGTATTTT.

This chain joins TRBV6-4 and TRBJ1-3, with D possibly TRBD1 on 6 matching bases. Trimming shortened V by 9 bases and J by 2 bases, and 11 bases separated the two germline ends. CDR3 size: 13 residues. In germline, CDR1 is MRHNA, CDR2 SNTAGT. The CDR3 region has the DNA TGTGCCAGATACAGGGATCCTGGAAACACCATATATTTT. Amino acid sequence: CARYRDPGNTIYF.

This chain uses TRBV28 with TRBJ1-1; a possible D gene is TRBD1 (5 bases). The V end lost 6 bases, the J end lost 7 bases, and 12 bases lay between the germline ends. The V gene's germline CDR1 is MDHEN and CDR2 SYDVKM. The CDR3 runs 12 residues. DNA for the CDR3: TGTGCCAGCAGCAACGGACACCTTGAAGCTTTCTTT. It translates to CASSNGHLEAFF.

This clonotype occurred many times. The chain joins TRBV6-6 to TRBJ1-1, with TRBD1 matching over 9 bases. V dropped 4 bases and J dropped 4; count of bases not matched to a gene: 4. The CDR3 is 14 amino acids. Per the germline V gene, CDR1 is MNHNY and CDR2 is SVGAGI (reference sequence). CDR3 nucleotide sequence: TGTGCCAGCAGTTCGATGACAGGGGGCACTGAAGCTTTCTTT. It is translated as CASSSMTGGTEAFF.

This clonotype occurred many times. This sequence joins TRBV29-1 and TRBJ1-3; TRBD1 aligns across 10 bases. The J segment lost 1 base and the V segment lost 0 bases, leaving 3 bases of the junction unmatched. This CDR3 has 16 amino acids. CDR1 is SQVTM, CDR2 ANQGSEA, per germline. The DNA of the CDR3 is TGCAGCGTTGAAGATGGGGGACAGGGGTCTGGAAACACCATATATTTT. Protein sequence: CSVEDGGQGSGNTIYF.

Comment on this clonotype: Being one base from a much bigger clone, this may be a read error. This rearrangement joins TRBV7-2 to TRBJ2-1; no definite D call. With 1 base removed from V and 6 bases from J, the gap between germline ends came to 10 bases. This CDR3 has 14 amino acids. Germline-derived CDR1 and CDR2 are SGHTA and FQGNSA. The CDR3 spells CASSLVGACNEQFF. The CDR3 DNA reads TGTGCCAGCAGCTTAGTTGGAGCCTGCAATGAGCAGTTCTTC.

This clonotype was detected ten times or more. The V gene is TRBV7-2, the J gene TRBJ2-1; 14 bases fit TRBD2. The junction had 6 bases not matched to a gene; V was cut back by 4 bases and J by 13 bases. This CDR3 spans 14 amino acids. CDR1 is SGHTA and CDR2 is FQGNSA in the germline V gene. CDR3 sequence: CASSSGLAGGRQFF. CDR3 DNA: TGTGCCAGCAGCTCCGGACTAGCGGGAGGACGACAGTTCTTC.

This clonotype showed up many times. The rearrangement links TRBV29-1 to TRBJ2-7; D perhaps matches TRBD1 (5 bases). Per germline, CDR1 SQVTM and CDR2 ANQGSEA. The CDR3 extends over 14 amino acids. Trimming stripped 5 bases from V and 5 bases from J, with 19 bases between. CDR3 sequence reads: CSVTFTGPYDEQYF. CDR3 nucleotide sequence: TGCAGCGTTACCTTCACAGGACCCTACGACGAGCAGTACTTC.

The genes are TRBV7-2 and TRBJ2-3; D perhaps matches TRBD2 (6 bases). V was trimmed by 1 base and J by 6 bases, leaving 8 bases between them. Germline V lookup: CDR1 SGHTA, CDR2 FQGNSA. The CDR3 is 13 residues long. CDR3 DNA sequence: TGTGCCAGCAGCTTAGTACGGGAGGATACGCAGTATTTT. This sequence encodes CASSLVREDTQYF.

This clonotype was seen a few times. The genes are TRBV29-1 and TRBJ2-5, with 9 bases fitting TRBD1. CDR3 length equals 14 residues. V was pared by 8 bases and J by 5 bases, with 12 bases of the junction left unmatched. Germline lookup yields CDR1 SQVTM and CDR2 ANQGSEA. DNA of the CDR3: TGCAGCTTATCGGAAACAGGGGGCTGGGAGACCCAGTACTTC. Its translation: CSLSETGGWETQYF.

The chain carries TRBV6-5 and TRBJ1-2, with D maybe TRBD1 (6 bases). CDR1 MNHEY and CDR2 SVGAGI come from the germline V gene. V lost 0 bases to trimming and J lost 3 bases, with 11 bases between them. The CDR3 has 15 residues. CDR3 region: CASSYSMDRDYGYTF. In nucleotides, the CDR3 is TGTGCCAGCAGTTACTCGATGGACAGAGACTATGGCTACACCTTC.

Only a few counts were recorded for this clonotype. V gene TRBV25-1 combines with J gene TRBJ1-2; D ambiguous. With 5 bases removed from V and 4 bases from J, the gap between germline ends came to 11 bases. Germline loops: CDR1 MGHDK, CDR2 SYGVNS. The CDR3 extends over 13 amino acids. The chain's CDR3 is CASSPPGSYGYTF. The CDR3 nucleotides read TGTGCCAGCAGTCCCCCGGGAAGCTATGGCTACACCTTC.

This clonotype was detected ten times or more. This sequence joins TRBV2 and TRBJ2-5; 9 bases are shared with TRBD1. The CDR3 runs to 16 residues. Germline values: CDR1 SNHLY, CDR2 FYNNEI. The ends lost 2 bases at V and 5 bases at J; junction bases unmatched: 9. The CDR3 nucleotides read TGTGCCAGCAGTGAAACAGGGGGCATTATAGTTGAGACCCAGTACTTC. Translating gives CASSETGGIIVETQYF.

This clonotype was detected many times. The CDR3 DNA reads as TGTGCCAGCGCTGGGTTAAGGAGCGGGAGCACAGATACGCAGTATTTT. Its translation is CASAGLRSGSTDTQYF. The chain has TRBV7-3 and TRBJ2-3; TRBD2 might be the D (6 bases). The CDR3 has 16 residues. V was shortened by 8 bases and J by 0 bases, with 18 bases between the two germline ends. Germline CDR1 and CDR2: SGHTA and FQGTGA.

The chain is built from TRBV4-1 and TRBJ2-2; TRBD2 matches 9 bases. The germline CDR1 and CDR2 sequences are MGHRA and YSYEKL. V was clipped by 3 bases and J by 4 bases; unmatched bases: 3. The CDR3 spans 15 residues. For the CDR3, the DNA is TGCGCCAGCAGCCAGACTAGCGGAGCCACCGGGGAGCTGTTTTTT. Protein sequence: CASSQTSGATGELFF.

J is TRBJ2-4 and V is TRBV11-2; 9 nucleotides line up with TRBD1. Unmatched junction bases numbered 5, after V lost 6 bases and J lost 8 bases. Germline loops: CDR1 SGHAT, CDR2 FQNNGV. This CDR3 region has 13 residues. CDR3 region: CASRGQGGDIQYF. The CDR3 DNA reads as TGTGCCAGCAGGGGACAGGGAGGGGACATTCAGTACTTC.

The rearrangement joins TRBV27 to TRBJ1-6; the match to TRBD1 covers 7 bases. This CDR3 spans 14 amino acids. The V segment lost 6 bases and the J segment 9 bases; nucleotides outside the gene matches: 8. Looked up from germline, CDR1 is MNHEY and CDR2 is SMNVEV (reference sequence). The CDR3 DNA reads as TGTGCCAGCAGCCCCGACAGGGCTGGTTCACCCCTCCACTTT. The encoded protein is CASSPDRAGSPLHF.

The chain recombines TRBV7-9 with TRBJ1-6, with 7 bases aligning to TRBD1. Germline V lookup: CDR1 SEHNR, CDR2 FQNEAQ (reference sequence). CDR3 length equals 14 residues. V lost 5 bases, J lost 6 bases, and 4 bases stayed unmatched. The CDR3: CASSTGQVNSPLHF. CDR3 nucleotide sequence: TGTGCCAGCAGCACCGGACAGGTTAATTCACCCCTCCACTTT.

In this sample, this clonotype turned up many times. This chain links TRBV4-1 with TRBJ2-1; TRBD2 might be the D (5 bases). Germline assignment: CDR1 MGHRA and CDR2 YSYEKL. This CDR3 has 14 residues. V lost 1 base, J lost 6 bases, and 10 bases lay in between. The CDR3 sequence: CASSQGLLANEQFF. The CDR3 region has the DNA TGCGCCAGCAGCCAAGGCCTGCTAGCCAATGAGCAGTTCTTC.

The rearrangement links TRBV12-3 or TRBV12-4 to TRBJ2-7, with a tentative D call TRBD2 (5 bases). The V and J ends lost 4 bases and 8 bases respectively, with 12 bases between them. This CDR3 has 12 residues. CDR3 sequence (DNA): TGTGCCAGCAGTTACCCCGGGGTCCAGCAGTACTTC. Residues: CASSYPGVQQYF.

This clonotype has more than one count but fewer than ten. The chain combines TRBV6-2 or TRBV6-3 with TRBJ2-7; D gene uncertain. CDR3 length: 11 amino acids. CDR1 is MNHEY and CDR2 is SVGEGT in the germline V gene. Trimming stripped 6 bases from V and 7 bases from J, with 10 bases between. The CDR3 here is CASSPRREQYF. In DNA form, the CDR3 reads TGTGCCAGCAGCCCACGGAGAGAGCAGTACTTC.

The V call is TRBV11-2, the J call TRBJ2-7; 9 nucleotides line up with TRBD1. The CDR3 is 15 residues long. Trimming took 5 bases from V and 0 from J; bases not matched to a gene: 5. Germline lookup yields CDR1 SGHAT and CDR2 FQNNGV. The DNA for the CDR3 is TGTGCCAGCAGCGGCGGGACAGGGTCCTCCTACGAGCAGTACTTC. Translating it yields CASSGGTGSSYEQYF.

This clonotype was observed a handful of times. The CDR3 region is CASSSGLAGGLFSYEQYF. The CDR3 bases are TGTGCCAGCAGCTCAGGACTAGCGGGAGGGTTATTCTCCTACGAGCAGTACTTC. The chain has TRBV21-1 and TRBJ2-7; the table assigns TRBD2, which was not confirmed against the DNA. TRBV21-1 is designated a pseudogene. The CDR3 totals 18 residues.

This clonotype was seen many times. The chain employs TRBV23-1 and TRBJ2-4; 9 nucleotides align to TRBD2. TRBV23-1 is classed as an ORF, of uncertain function. The CDR3 consists of 17 residues. After removal of 0 bases from V and 1 base from J, the junction contained 4 bases not matched to a gene. The CDR3: CASSQSAGGPAKNIQYF. In nucleotides, the CDR3 is TGCGCCAGCAGTCAATCGGCGGGGGGGCCCGCCAAAAACATTCAGTACTTC.

CDR3 bases: TGTGCCAGCGCCACCGGGAGCTCCTACAATGAGCAGTTCTTC. Protein product: CASATGSSYNEQFF. V is TRBV7-2 and J is TRBJ2-1, with D maybe TRBD2 (6 bases). V lost 8 bases, J lost 0 bases, and 11 bases lay in between. The CDR3 sequence is 14 residues long. Germline CDR1 is SGHTA and CDR2 is FQGNSA.

The gene calls are TRBV23-1 and TRBJ2-3, with 8 bases lining up with TRBD1. TRBV23-1 is an ORF, and what it does is uncertain. The ends lost 4 bases at V and 0 bases at J; junction bases unmatched: 27. This CDR3 comprises 23 residues. CDR3 protein: CASSPVTQDRERTRSSSTDTQYF. In DNA form, the CDR3 reads TGCGCCAGCAGTCCCGTGACCCAGGACAGGGAACGAACCAGATCCTCTAGCACAGATACGCAGTATTTT.

This clonotype was observed at least ten times. This chain links TRBV5-4 with TRBJ2-5; D could derive from TRBD1 or TRBD2 (6 bases each). CDR1 and CDR2 from the germline V gene are SGHNT and YYREEE (reference sequence). The germline V and J ends were trimmed by 4 bases and 6 bases, with 19 bases remaining between them. CDR3 length equals 15 residues. The CDR3, as DNA: TGTGCCAGCAGCCACGGCGTTGGAGGGGGAAAGACCCAGTACTTC. It yields the protein CASSHGVGGGKTQYF.